These T cell receptor beta chains were read from a single sample in a study of OX40 agonist ivuxolimab in advanced cancers. Sequencing was performed with immunoSEQ multiplex PCR; in TCRdb, only in-frame clones are kept and a portion is missing. The data hold 66,000 or so clones, with about 90% observed a single time. Source: CD4+ or CD8+ T cells sorted from blood, taken in a trial of the OX40 agonist ivuxolimab. The receptors stem from an adult with an advanced solid tumor such as melanoma, head and neck, liver or kidney cancer. Each CDR3 is given with its conserved first and last residue. The D gene is left open where the match is weak. Rows may omit the clone size; those that give it use once, few, many or a size class.

j_call v_call d_call clone_size cdr3_nt cdr3_aa
TRBJ2-2 TRBV7-9 TRBD2 . TGTGCCAGCAGCTCACCGTTGGCGGGGGGGACCGGGGAGCTGTTTTTT CASSSPLAGGTGELFF
TRBJ1-2 TRBV30 . . TGTGCCTGGAGCGACTCCTATGGCTACACCTTC CAWSDSYGYTF
TRBJ2-1 TRBV7-9 . . TGTGCCAGCAGCGCCGGACTCCCAACTGGAAATGAGCAGTTCTTC CASSAGLPTGNEQFF
TRBJ2-5 TRBV15 . . TGTGCCACCAGCAGAGATAGGGGAGAGACCCAGTACTTC CATSRDRGETQYF
TRBJ1-3 TRBV28 . . TGTGCCAGCAGTTGGACAGAGGGTAACACCATATATTTT CASSWTEGNTIYF
TRBJ2-1 TRBV4-3 TRBD2 . TGCGCCAGCAGCCTTGGGGCTAGCGGGAGCCTAAGCAATGAGCAGTTCTTC CASSLGASGSLSNEQFF
TRBJ1-1 TRBV30 . . TGTGCCTGGAGTGTAACAAGTGCTGAAGCTTTCTTT CAWSVTSAEAFF
TRBJ1-1 TRBV4-3 . . TGCGCCACCAGAATGGGATACAACACTGAAGCTTTCTTT CATRMGYNTEAFF
TRBJ1-1 TRBV27 . . TGTGCCAGCAGTTTGGCTTTGAACACTGAAGCTTTCTTT CASSLALNTEAFF
TRBJ1-2 TRBV28 . . TGTGCCAGCAGTTTACAGGGAGGAGGCTACACCTTC CASSLQGGGYTF
TRBJ1-6 TRBV4-1 . . TGCGCCAGCAGCTTAAGGCCCGAGACCTATAATTCACCCCTCCACTTT CASSLRPETYNSPLHF
TRBJ2-2 TRBV9 . once TGTGCCAGCAGCGTAGCTGCGGGGCGCACCGGGGAGCTGTTTTTT CASSVAAGRTGELFF
TRBJ1-1 TRBV29-1 . . TGCAGCGTTGTAGGGGGGTTGGACACTGAAGCTTTCTTT CSVVGGLDTEAFF
TRBJ1-5 TRBV10-3 . . TGTGCCACCGCAGTCCGGCAGATGAGCAATCAGCCCCAGCATTTT CATAVRQMSNQPQHF
TRBJ2-6 TRBV19 . . TGTGCCAGTAGTACAGGGACTGGGGCCAACGTCCTGACTTTC CASSTGTGANVLTF
TRBJ1-5 TRBV4-2 . . TGTGCCAGCAGCCAATTGGGGGGGGATCAGCCCCAGCATTTT CASSQLGGDQPQHF
TRBJ2-1 TRBV6-5 . . TGTGCCAGCAGTTACGGCGGGGCCTACAATGAGCAGTTCTTC CASSYGGAYNEQFF
TRBJ2-3 TRBV6-6 . . TGTGCCAGCAGTTACACCACAGATACGCAGTATTTT CASSYTTDTQYF
TRBJ1-2 TRBV11-2 . . TGTGCCAGCAGCTTAGACCTTCCAACCTCAGGTAGACATGGCTACACCTTC CASSLDLPTSGRHGYTF
TRBJ1-4 TRBV5-8 . once TGTGCCAGCAGCTTGGCGATGTCAGAAAAACTGTTTTTT CASSLAMSEKLFF
TRBJ1-5 TRBV4-1 . . TGCGCCAGCAGCCTACAGGGTTACGCGGATCAGCCCCAGCATTTT CASSLQGYADQPQHF
TRBJ1-4 TRBV9 . . TGTGCCAGCAGCGATACAGGGAGCCTTAATGAAAAACTGTTTTTT CASSDTGSLNEKLFF
TRBJ1-2 TRBV29-1 . . TGCAGCGTTGTAGCTAACTATGGCTACACCTTC CSVVANYGYTF
TRBJ1-2 TRBV19 . . TGTGCCAGTACCAAGTTAGGGAACTATGGCTACACCTTC CASTKLGNYGYTF
TRBJ2-5 TRBV4-3 TRBD2 . TGCGCCAGCAGCCAAGCGGGTCCGACTAGCGGGTACGAGACCCAGTACTTC CASSQAGPTSGYETQYF
TRBJ2-3 TRBV9 . . TGTGCCAGCAGCCCCAGGGGGGGGGAGGGAACAGATACGCAGTATTTT CASSPRGGEGTDTQYF
TRBJ2-7 TRBV27 . . TGTGCCAGCAGTTCAACCTACGAGCAGTACTTC CASSSTYEQYF
TRBJ2-4 TRBV27 . . TGTGCCAGCACCGACATACTAGCCAAAAACATTCAGTACTTC CASTDILAKNIQYF
TRBJ2-3 TRBV9 TRBD2 . TGTGCCAGCAGCGTAGAGTTCGGGGGAGGCGGGACTAATGTGGATACGCAGTATTTT CASSVEFGGGGTNVDTQYF
TRBJ2-6 TRBV9 . once TGTGCCAGCAGCGTAGATTTACTTGGGGCCAACGTCCTGACTTTC CASSVDLLGANVLTF
TRBJ2-1 TRBV5-8 . . TGTGCAGGGGGGGCGCCGGGCAATGAGCAGTTCTTC CAGGAPGNEQFF
TRBJ2-3 TRBV15 TRBD1 . TGTGCCACCAGCAGAGCGGGACAGGGGGGGACAGATACGCAGTATTTT CATSRAGQGGTDTQYF
TRBJ1-1 TRBV13 . . TGTGCCAGCAGCTCGTCCTTGGACACTGAAGCTTTCTTT CASSSSLDTEAFF
TRBJ1-5 TRBV6-5 . . TGTGCCAGCAGTGAGGGGGATAGCAATCAGCCCCAGCATTTT CASSEGDSNQPQHF
TRBJ2-2 TRBV12-5 TRBD2 . TGTGCTAGTGGTTACGGACTAGGTGGGAAGAACACCGGGGAGCTGTTTTTT CASGYGLGGKNTGELFF
TRBJ1-5 TRBV23-1 . . TGCGCCAGCAGTCCCACAACTCGAGATAGCAATCAGCCCCAGCATTTT CASSPTTRDSNQPQHF
TRBJ1-5 TRBV6-6 TRBD1 . TGTGCCAGCAGCGCCGGGACAGGGGGCGGTCAGCCCCAGCATTTT CASSAGTGGGQPQHF
TRBJ1-1 TRBV9 TRBD1 . TGTGCCAGCAGCAAAGGGACAGAAGGAGCTTTCTTT CASSKGTEGAFF
TRBJ1-5 TRBV2 . once TGTGCCAGCAGTGAAGTTTATCAGCCCCAGCATTTT CASSEVYQPQHF
TRBJ1-5 TRBV7-9 . . TGTGCCAGCAGCTCAACGACAGATCAGCCCCAGCATTTT CASSSTTDQPQHF
TRBJ2-1 TRBV5-8 . once TGTGCCAGCAGCTTGTGGGGGACGAGTGAGCAGTTCTTC CASSLWGTSEQFF
TRBJ2-5 TRBV6-5 . . TGTGCCAGCAGTACGGTGGCAGAGGAAGAGACCCAGTACTTC CASSTVAEEETQYF
TRBJ1-3 TRBV30 . . TGTGCCTGGAGTGTTTTACCGAGCTCTGGAAACACCATATATTTT CAWSVLPSSGNTIYF
TRBJ2-7 TRBV7-2 TRBD2 few TGTGCCAGCAGCCTCATAGGACTAGCGGGGGGATACGAGCAGTACTTC CASSLIGLAGGYEQYF
TRBJ1-2 TRBV29-1 . . TGCAGCGTCTTAGATGGCTACACCTTC CSVLDGYTF
TRBJ1-4 TRBV30 TRBD1 . TGTGCCTGGAGTAGTCCGGTAGGGACAGGTGTCGGAAAACTGTTTTTT CAWSSPVGTGVGKLFF
TRBJ2-7 TRBV28 . once TGTGCCAGCAGTTTGCTACACTACGAGCAGTACTTC CASSLLHYEQYF
TRBJ1-2 TRBV28 TRBD1 . TGTGCCAGCAGTTTTCCTGGGACAGGGGGCGGCTATGACTACACCTTC CASSFPGTGGGYDYTF
TRBJ2-7 TRBV6-5 . . TGTGCCAGCAGTTACGCAGCCTCCTACGAGCAGTACTTC CASSYAASYEQYF
TRBJ1-2 TRBV6-5 . . TGTGCCAGCAGTTACGAGGGATCGGGTGGCTACACCTTC CASSYEGSGGYTF
TRBJ2-1 TRBV11-2 . . TGTGCCAGCAGCTCCCTAGGGGGAGGGGTTAGGATAAATGAGCAGTTCTTC CASSSLGGGVRINEQFF